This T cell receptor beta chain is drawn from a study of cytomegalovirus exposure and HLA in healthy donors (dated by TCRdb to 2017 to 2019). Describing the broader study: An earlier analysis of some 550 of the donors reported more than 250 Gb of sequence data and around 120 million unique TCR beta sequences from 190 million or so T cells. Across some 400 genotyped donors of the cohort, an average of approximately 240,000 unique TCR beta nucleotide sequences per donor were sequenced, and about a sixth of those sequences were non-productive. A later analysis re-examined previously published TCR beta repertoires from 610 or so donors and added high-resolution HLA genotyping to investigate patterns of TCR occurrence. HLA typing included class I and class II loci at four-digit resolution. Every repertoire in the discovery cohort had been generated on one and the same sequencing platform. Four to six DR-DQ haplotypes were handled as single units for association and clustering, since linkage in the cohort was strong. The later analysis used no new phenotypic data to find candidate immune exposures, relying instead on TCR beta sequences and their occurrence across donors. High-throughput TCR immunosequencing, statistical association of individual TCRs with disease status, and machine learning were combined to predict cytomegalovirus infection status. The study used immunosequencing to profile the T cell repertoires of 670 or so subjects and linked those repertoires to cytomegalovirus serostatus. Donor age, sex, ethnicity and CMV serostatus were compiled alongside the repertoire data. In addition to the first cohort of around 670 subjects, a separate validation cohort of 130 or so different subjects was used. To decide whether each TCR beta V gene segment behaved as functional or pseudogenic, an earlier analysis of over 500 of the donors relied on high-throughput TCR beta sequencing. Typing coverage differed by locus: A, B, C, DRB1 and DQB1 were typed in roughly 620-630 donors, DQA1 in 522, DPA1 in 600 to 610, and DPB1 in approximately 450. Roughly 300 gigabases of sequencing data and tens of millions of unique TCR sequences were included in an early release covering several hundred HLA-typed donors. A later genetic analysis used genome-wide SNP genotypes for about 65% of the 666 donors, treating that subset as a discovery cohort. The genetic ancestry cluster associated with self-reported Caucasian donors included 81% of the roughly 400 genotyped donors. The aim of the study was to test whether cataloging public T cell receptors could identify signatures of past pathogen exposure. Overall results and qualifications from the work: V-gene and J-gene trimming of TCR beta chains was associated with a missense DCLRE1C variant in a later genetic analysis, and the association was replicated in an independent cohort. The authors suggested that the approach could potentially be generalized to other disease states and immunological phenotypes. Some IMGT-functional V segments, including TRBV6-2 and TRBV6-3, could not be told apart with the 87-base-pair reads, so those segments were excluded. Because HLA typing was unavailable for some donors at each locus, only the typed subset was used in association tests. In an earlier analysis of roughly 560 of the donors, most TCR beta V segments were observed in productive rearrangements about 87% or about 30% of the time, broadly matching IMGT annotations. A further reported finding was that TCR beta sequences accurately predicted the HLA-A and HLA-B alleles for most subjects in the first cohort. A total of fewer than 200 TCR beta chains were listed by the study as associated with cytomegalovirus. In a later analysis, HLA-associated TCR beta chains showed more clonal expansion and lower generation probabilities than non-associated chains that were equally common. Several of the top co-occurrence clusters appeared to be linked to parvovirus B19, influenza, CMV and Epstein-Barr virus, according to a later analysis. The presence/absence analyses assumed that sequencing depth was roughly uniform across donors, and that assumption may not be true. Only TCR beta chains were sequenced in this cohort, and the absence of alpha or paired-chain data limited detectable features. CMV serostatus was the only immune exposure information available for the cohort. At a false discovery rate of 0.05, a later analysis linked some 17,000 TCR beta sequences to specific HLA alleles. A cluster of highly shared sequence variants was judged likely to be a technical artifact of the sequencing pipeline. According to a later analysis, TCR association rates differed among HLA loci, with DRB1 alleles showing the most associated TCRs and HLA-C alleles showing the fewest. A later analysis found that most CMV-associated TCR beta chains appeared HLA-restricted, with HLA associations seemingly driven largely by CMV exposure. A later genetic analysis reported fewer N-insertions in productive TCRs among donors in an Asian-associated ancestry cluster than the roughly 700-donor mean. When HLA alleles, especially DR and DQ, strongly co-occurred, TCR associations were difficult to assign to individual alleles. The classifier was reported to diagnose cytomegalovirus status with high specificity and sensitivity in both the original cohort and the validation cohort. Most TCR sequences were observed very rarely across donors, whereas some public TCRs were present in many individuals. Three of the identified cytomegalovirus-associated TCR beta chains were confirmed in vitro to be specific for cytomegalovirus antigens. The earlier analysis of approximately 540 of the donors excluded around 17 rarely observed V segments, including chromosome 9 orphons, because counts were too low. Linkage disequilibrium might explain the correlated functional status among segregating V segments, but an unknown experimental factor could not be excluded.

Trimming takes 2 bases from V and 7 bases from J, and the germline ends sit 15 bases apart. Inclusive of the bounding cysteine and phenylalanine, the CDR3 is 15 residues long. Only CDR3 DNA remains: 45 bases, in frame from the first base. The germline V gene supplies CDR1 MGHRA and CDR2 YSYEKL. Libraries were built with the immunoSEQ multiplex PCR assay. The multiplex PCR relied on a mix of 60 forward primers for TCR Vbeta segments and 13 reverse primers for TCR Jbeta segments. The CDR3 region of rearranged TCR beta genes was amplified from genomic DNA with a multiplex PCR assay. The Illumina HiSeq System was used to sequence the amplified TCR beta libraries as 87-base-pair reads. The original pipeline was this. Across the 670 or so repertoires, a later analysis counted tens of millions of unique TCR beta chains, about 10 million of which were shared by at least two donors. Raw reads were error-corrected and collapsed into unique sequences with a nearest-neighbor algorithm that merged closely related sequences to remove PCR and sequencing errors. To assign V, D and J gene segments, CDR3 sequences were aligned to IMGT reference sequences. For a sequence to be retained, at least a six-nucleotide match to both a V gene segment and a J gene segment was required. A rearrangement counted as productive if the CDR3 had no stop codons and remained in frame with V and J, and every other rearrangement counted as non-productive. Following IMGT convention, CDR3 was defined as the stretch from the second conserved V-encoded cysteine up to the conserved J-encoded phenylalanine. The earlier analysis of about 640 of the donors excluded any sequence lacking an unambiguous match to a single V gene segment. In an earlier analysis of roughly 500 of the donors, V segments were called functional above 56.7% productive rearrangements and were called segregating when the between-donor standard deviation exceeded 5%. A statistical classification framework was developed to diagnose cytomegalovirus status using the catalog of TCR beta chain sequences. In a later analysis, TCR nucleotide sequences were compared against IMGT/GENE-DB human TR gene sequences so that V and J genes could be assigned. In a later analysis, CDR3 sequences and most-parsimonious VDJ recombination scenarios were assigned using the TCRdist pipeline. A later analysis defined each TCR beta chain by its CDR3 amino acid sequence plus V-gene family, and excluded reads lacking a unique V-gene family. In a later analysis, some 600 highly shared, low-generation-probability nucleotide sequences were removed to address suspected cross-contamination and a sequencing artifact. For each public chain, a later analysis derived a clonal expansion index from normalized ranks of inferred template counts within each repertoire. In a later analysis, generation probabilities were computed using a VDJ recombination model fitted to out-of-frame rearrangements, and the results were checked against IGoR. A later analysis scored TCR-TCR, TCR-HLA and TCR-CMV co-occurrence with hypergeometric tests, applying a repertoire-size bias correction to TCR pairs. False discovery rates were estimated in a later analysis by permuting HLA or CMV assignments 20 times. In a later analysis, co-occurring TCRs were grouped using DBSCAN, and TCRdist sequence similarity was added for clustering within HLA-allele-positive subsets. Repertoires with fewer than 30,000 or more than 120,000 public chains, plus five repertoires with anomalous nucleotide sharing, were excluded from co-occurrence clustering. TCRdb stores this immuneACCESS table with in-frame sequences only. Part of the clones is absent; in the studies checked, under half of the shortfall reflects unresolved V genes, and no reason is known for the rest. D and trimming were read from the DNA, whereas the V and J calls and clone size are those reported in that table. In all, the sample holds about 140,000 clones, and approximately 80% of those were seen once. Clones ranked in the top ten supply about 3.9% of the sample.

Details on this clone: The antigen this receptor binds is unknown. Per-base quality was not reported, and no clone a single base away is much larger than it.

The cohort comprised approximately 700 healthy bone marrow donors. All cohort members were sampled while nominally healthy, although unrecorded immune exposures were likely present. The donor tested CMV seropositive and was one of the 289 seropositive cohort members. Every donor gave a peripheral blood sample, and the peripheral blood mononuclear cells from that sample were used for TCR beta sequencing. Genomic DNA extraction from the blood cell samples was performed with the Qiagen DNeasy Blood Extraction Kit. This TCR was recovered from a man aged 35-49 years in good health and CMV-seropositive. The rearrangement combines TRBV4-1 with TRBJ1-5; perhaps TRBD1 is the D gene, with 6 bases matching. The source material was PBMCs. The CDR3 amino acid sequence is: CASSQNQGWVQPQHF. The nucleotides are TGCGCCAGCAGCCAAAATCAGGGGTGGGTGCAGCCCCAGCATTTT.